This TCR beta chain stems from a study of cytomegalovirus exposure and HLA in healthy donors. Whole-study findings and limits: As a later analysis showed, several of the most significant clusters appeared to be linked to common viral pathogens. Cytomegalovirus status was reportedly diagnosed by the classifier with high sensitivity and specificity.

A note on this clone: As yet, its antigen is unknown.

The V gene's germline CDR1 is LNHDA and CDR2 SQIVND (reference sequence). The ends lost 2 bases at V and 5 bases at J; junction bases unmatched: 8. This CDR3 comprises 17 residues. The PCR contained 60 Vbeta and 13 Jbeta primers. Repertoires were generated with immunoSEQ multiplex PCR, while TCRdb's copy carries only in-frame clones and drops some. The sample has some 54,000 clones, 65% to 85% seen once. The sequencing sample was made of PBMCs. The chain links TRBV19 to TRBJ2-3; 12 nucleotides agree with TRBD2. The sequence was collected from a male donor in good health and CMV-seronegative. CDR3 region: CASSIKSSGGARDTQYF. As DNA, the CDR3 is TGTGCCAGTAGTATAAAGTCTAGCGGGGGGGCCAGAGATACGCAGTATTTT.